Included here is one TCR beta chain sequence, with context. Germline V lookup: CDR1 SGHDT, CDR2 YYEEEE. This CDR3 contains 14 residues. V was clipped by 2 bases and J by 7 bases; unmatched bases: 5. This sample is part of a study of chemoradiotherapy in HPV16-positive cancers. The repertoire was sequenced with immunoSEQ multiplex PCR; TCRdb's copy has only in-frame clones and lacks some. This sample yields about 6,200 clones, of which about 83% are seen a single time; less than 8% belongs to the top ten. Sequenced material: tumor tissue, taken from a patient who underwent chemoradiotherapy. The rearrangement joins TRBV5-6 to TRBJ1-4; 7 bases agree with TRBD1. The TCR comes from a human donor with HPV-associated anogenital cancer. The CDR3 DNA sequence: TGTGCCAGCAGCTTTGGGCAGGGGGGTGAAAAACTGTTTTTT. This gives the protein CASSFGQGGEKLFF.